Presented here are 9 T cell receptor beta chains from one specimen sequenced in a study of blood T cells in healthy people across ages (dated by TCRdb to between 2014 and 2017). Library method: 5' RACE. TCRdb lists the instrument as Illumina HiSeq 2500. A second roughly 7 to 11 cycle PCR used a sample-barcoded 5' primer and a J-beta primer mix. TCRdb's own reprocessing of the public reads used fastp at Q25 and MiXCR and kept productive beta chains. A single entry per CDR3 protein holds the most common genes and DNA from its merged rows. The sample contains hundreds of thousands of distinct CDR3 sequences, approximately 30% of them found a single time. The ten largest clones represent 15% to 19% of the sample. Sequenced sample: blood. The receptors were sampled from a woman over 75 in good health.

Ten or more counts support this clonotype. The chain combines TRBV12-3 or TRBV12-4 with TRBJ2-1; 9 bases are a match to TRBD1. The J segment lost 7 bases and the V segment lost 5 bases, leaving 15 bases of the junction unmatched. The CDR3 runs to 17 residues. The CDR3 sequence is CASSVAGQGKGRNEQFF. The CDR3 DNA is TGTGCCAGCAGTGTCGCGGGACAGGGAAAAGGGAGGAATGAGCAGTTCTTC.

The chain uses TRBV20-1 and TRBJ1-5; 8 bases line up with TRBD1. CDR1 DFQATT and CDR2 SNEGSKA come from the germline V gene (reference sequence). The CDR3 totals 17 residues. The V gene end was trimmed by 3 bases and the J gene end by 0 bases; junction bases not matched to a gene: 10. CDR3 nucleotides: TGCAGTGCTAGTATCCCGCCAGGGGGCCTTAGCAATCAGCCCCAGCATTTT. This gives the protein CSASIPPGGLSNQPQHF.

This clonotype appeared many times. This chain links TRBV7-9 with TRBJ2-5, with 11 bases that match TRBD2. CDR1 is SEHNR and CDR2 is FQNEAQ in the germline V gene (reference sequence). V dropped 10 bases and J dropped 0; count of bases not matched to a gene: 7. The CDR3 is 15 residues long. The CDR3 DNA is TGTGCCACTAATAAACTAGCGGGGGACCAAGAGACCCAGTACTTC. Translated, it gives CATNKLAGDQETQYF.

This chain links TRBV11-2 with TRBJ1-2; D might be TRBD1 (5 bases). V dropped 0 bases and J dropped 6 bases, with 14 bases sitting between them. The length of the CDR3 is 15 residues. Germline V gene sequence: CDR1 SGHAT, CDR2 FQNNGV. In DNA form, the CDR3 reads TGTGCCAGCAGCTTAGATCCCCGGGGGAGAGATGGCTACACCTTC. It encodes CASSLDPRGRDGYTF.

The chain carries TRBV29-1 and TRBJ1-2; 9 nucleotides line up with TRBD1. The germline CDR1 and CDR2 sequences are SQVTM and ANQGSEA. This CDR3 spans 15 amino acids. J lost 5 bases, V lost 0 bases, and 7 bases had no gene match. The DNA for the CDR3 is TGCAGCGTTGAAGATCCGGGACAGGGTTGTTATGGCTACACCTTC. Its translation: CSVEDPGQGCYGYTF.

The rearrangement links TRBV9 to TRBJ1-1; a possible D gene is TRBD1 (5 bases). V was shortened by 0 bases and J by 10 bases, with 10 bases between the two germline ends. This CDR3 contains 12 residues. The germline V gene encodes CDR1 SGDLS and CDR2 YYNGEE. CDR3 in DNA: TGTGCCAGCAGCGTAGACCGGGGCCCAGCTTTCTTT. It codes for CASSVDRGPAFF.

This clonotype turned up a few times. V and J are TRBV6-5 and TRBJ1-6; D call uncertain. V was cut by 0 bases and J by 0 bases, with 12 bases left in between. CDR3 length equals 18 residues. Germline lookup yields CDR1 MNHEY and CDR2 SVGAGI. CDR3 region: CASSYSWQASSYNSPLHF. CDR3 DNA: TGTGCCAGCAGTTACTCGTGGCAAGCAAGCTCCTATAATTCACCCCTCCACTTT.

Worth noting for this clonotype: A much larger clone differs by one base, so this may be a read error. The V call is TRBV9, the J call TRBJ2-7; the D call may be TRBD1 or TRBD2 (5 bases each). This CDR3 is 14 amino acids long. Germline V gene sequence: CDR1 SGDLS, CDR2 YYNGEE. CDR3 protein: CACSAGTSSYEQYF. In nucleotides, the CDR3 is TGTGCCTGCAGCGCCGGGACCAGCTCCTACGAGCAGTACTTC.

In this sample, this clonotype turned up many times. The chain links TRBV20-1 to TRBJ1-1; 7 nucleotides align to TRBD1. Germline-derived CDR1 and CDR2 are DFQATT and SNEGSKA (reference sequence). V was clipped by 6 bases and J by 4 bases; unmatched bases: 8. This CDR3 comprises 13 residues. The CDR3 sequence: CSADTGEATEAFF. The CDR3 nucleotides read TGCAGTGCCGACACAGGGGAGGCCACTGAAGCTTTCTTT.